These 17 T cell receptor beta chains originate from one sample sequenced in a study of cytomegalovirus exposure and HLA in healthy donors. Primers included in the PCR were 60 Vbeta and 13 Jbeta primers. The table came from immunoSEQ multiplex PCR; TCRdb's copy has only in-frame clones and leaves some out. The sample comprises under 150,000 clones, around 84% of which are singletons, and approximately 3.5% rests with the top ten. What was sequenced was PBMCs. The receptors come from a woman in her 30s in good health and CMV-seropositive.

A few counts support this clone. The J gene is TRBJ2-7, the V gene TRBV13; D possibly corresponds to TRBD1 (6 bases). The germline V and J ends were trimmed by 5 bases and 5 bases, with 13 bases remaining between them. The germline gives CDR1 PRHDT, CDR2 FYEKMQ (reference sequence). The CDR3 extends over 13 amino acids. CDR3 coding DNA: TGTGCCAGCAGCATAATCAGGGGCCACGAGCAGTACTTC. Protein sequence: CASSIIRGHEQYF.

V usage is TRBV4-2 and J usage is TRBJ2-1; weak D call: TRBD2 (7 bases). From germline, CDR1 is LGHNA and CDR2 YNFKEQ. The length of the CDR3 is 17 residues. V was cut by 0 bases and J by 3 bases, with 15 bases left in between. Here the CDR3 DNA reads TGTGCCAGCAGCCAAGACGAGGGGGGGCCCCGCTACAATGAGCAGTTCTTC. Its translation is CASSQDEGGPRYNEQFF.

The chain has TRBV7-7 and TRBJ2-4; a weak D match, TRBD2 (6 bases). CDR3 length: 16 residues. CDR1 and CDR2 from the germline V gene are SSHAT and FNYEAQ (reference sequence). Trimming left V 9 bases short and J 0 bases short, with 18 bases between. This CDR3 is CARRGRDGIAKNIQYF. CDR3 DNA sequence: TGTGCCAGGCGGGGTAGAGACGGAATAGCCAAAAACATTCAGTACTTC.

This chain joins TRBV5-5 and TRBJ2-7; 12 bases match TRBD1. V lost 4 bases to trimming and J lost 4 bases; unmatched junction nucleotides: 9. Germline V CDR1 and CDR2: SGHKS, YYEKEE (reference sequence). The CDR3 length is 16 residues. The CDR3 nucleotides read TGTGCCAGCAGCCCCCCCGGGACAGGGGGCGTTTACGAGCAGTACTTC. Its translation: CASSPPGTGGVYEQYF.

J is TRBJ2-7 and V is TRBV21-1; TRBD2 is the table's D call and was not checked against the DNA. TRBV21-1 represents a pseudogene. The CDR3 covers 16 residues. CDR3 loop: CASSKAPGTSGYEQYF. CDR3 DNA sequence: TGTGCCAGCAGCAAAGCTCCCGGAACTAGCGGTTACGAGCAGTACTTC.

This clone showed up just once. The chain is built from TRBV5-1 and TRBJ2-1; 10 bases are a match to TRBD2. Germline V gene sequence: CDR1 SGHRS, CDR2 YFSETQ. The V gene end was trimmed by 7 bases and the J gene end by 8 bases; junction bases not matched to a gene: 9. This CDR3 contains 14 residues. The CDR3 nucleotides are TGCGCCAGCGGAGAACTAGCGGGGCGGGATGAGCAGTTCTTC. As protein: CASGELAGRDEQFF.

This chain uses TRBV14 with TRBJ2-7; D call uncertain. The V end lost 4 bases, the J end lost 0 bases, and 16 bases lay between the germline ends. The germline V gene has CDR1 SGHDN and CDR2 FVKESK. This CDR3 has 16 amino acids. The CDR3 loop is CASSRLSNSPSYEQYF. CDR3 DNA: TGTGCCAGCAGCCGCCTCAGTAACAGTCCCTCCTACGAGCAGTACTTC.

The chain combines TRBV28 with TRBJ2-5; tentative D call: TRBD1 (6 bases). V was clipped by 3 bases and J by 2 bases, with 10 bases between them. Germline CDR1 MDHEN, CDR2 SYDVKM. The CDR3 length is 14 residues. The CDR3 reads CASSLWGPQETQYF. The CDR3 DNA reads TGTGCCAGCAGTTTGTGGGGGCCGCAAGAGACCCAGTACTTC.

The rearrangement links TRBV18 to TRBJ2-7; weak D call: TRBD2 (5 bases). Per germline, CDR1 KGHSH and CDR2 LQKENI. The CDR3 covers 13 residues. V was cut by 2 bases and J by 7 bases, with 12 bases left in between. CDR3: CASSPLGSGEQYF. CDR3 sequence (DNA): TGTGCCAGCTCACCATTGGGGTCGGGGGAGCAGTACTTC.

The chain uses TRBV9 and TRBJ2-1; 10 nucleotides align to TRBD1. The CDR3 is 14 amino acids. Germline V gene lookup returns CDR1 SGDLS and CDR2 YYNGEE. With V trimmed by 6 bases and J by 8 bases, 8 bases remained unmatched. The chain's CDR3 is CASTAGTGEDEQFF. CDR3 DNA: TGTGCCAGCACCGCCGGGACAGGGGAAGATGAGCAGTTCTTC.

The chain links TRBV9 to TRBJ2-5; possible D gene TRBD1, 5 bases. Looked up from germline, CDR1 is SGDLS and CDR2 is YYNGEE. V lost 1 base to trimming and J lost 4 bases, with 8 bases between them. The CDR3 has 13 amino acids. CDR3 nucleotides: TGTGCCAGCAGCGTAAATCAGGGAGAGACCCAGTACTTC. The encoded protein is CASSVNQGETQYF.

The chain combines TRBV7-7 with TRBJ2-2, with D possibly TRBD2 on 6 matching bases. The CDR3 is made up of 16 amino acids. CDR1 and CDR2 (germline): SSHAT, FNYEAQ (reference sequence). Trimming removed 0 bases at V and 4 bases at J, with 12 bases between. DNA for the CDR3: TGTGCCAGCAGCTTAGCGAGGGGAGGAGGCACCGGGGAGCTGTTTTTT. Amino acid sequence: CASSLARGGGTGELFF.

The count of this clone is one. The chain employs TRBV5-4 and TRBJ1-2; 9 bases align to TRBD1. The CDR3 runs to 15 residues. V gave up 4 bases and J gave up 4 bases; unmatched junction bases: 8. Germline CDR1 is SGHNT and CDR2 is YYREEE (reference sequence). The CDR3 nucleotides are TGTGCCAGCAGCCCATGGACAGGGGCCCCCTATGGCTACACCTTC. Its translation is CASSPWTGAPYGYTF.

J is TRBJ1-3 and V is TRBV2; D ambiguous. Trimming took off 3 bases at V and 0 bases at J, with 12 bases between the two ends. The CDR3 sequence is 16 residues long. Per the germline V gene, CDR1 is SNHLY and CDR2 is FYNNEI. CDR3: CASSDSLLFSGNTIYF. The CDR3 DNA reads as TGTGCCAGCAGTGATAGTCTACTATTCTCTGGAAACACCATATATTTT.

The chain recombines TRBV14 with TRBJ2-3; no firm D call. This CDR3 is 12 amino acids long. Germline assignment: CDR1 SGHDN and CDR2 FVKESK. V was clipped by 8 bases and J by 1 base, with 7 bases between them. The CDR3 bases are TGTGCCAGCTCGGGTGGCACAGATACGCAGTATTTT. Protein product: CASSGGTDTQYF.

This CDR3 reads CASSMDRDYEQYF. CDR3 nucleotides: TGTGCCAGCAGCATGGACAGGGACTACGAGCAGTACTTC. The chain uses TRBV7-6 and TRBJ2-7; TRBD1 matches 8 bases. CDR3 length: 13 residues. Germline loops: CDR1 SGHVS, CDR2 FNYEAQ. The V gene end was trimmed by 5 bases and the J gene end by 3 bases; junction bases not matched to a gene: 3.

The chain combines TRBV7-9 with TRBJ1-5; 8 bases are a match to TRBD1. The CDR3 runs 14 residues. Germline V lookup: CDR1 SEHNR, CDR2 FQNEAQ (reference sequence). After removal of 5 bases from V and 6 bases from J, the junction contained 6 bases not matched to a gene. The CDR3 DNA reads TGTGCCAGCAGCCCTACAGGGGGTAGTCAGCCCCAGCATTTT. Its protein product is CASSPTGGSQPQHF.